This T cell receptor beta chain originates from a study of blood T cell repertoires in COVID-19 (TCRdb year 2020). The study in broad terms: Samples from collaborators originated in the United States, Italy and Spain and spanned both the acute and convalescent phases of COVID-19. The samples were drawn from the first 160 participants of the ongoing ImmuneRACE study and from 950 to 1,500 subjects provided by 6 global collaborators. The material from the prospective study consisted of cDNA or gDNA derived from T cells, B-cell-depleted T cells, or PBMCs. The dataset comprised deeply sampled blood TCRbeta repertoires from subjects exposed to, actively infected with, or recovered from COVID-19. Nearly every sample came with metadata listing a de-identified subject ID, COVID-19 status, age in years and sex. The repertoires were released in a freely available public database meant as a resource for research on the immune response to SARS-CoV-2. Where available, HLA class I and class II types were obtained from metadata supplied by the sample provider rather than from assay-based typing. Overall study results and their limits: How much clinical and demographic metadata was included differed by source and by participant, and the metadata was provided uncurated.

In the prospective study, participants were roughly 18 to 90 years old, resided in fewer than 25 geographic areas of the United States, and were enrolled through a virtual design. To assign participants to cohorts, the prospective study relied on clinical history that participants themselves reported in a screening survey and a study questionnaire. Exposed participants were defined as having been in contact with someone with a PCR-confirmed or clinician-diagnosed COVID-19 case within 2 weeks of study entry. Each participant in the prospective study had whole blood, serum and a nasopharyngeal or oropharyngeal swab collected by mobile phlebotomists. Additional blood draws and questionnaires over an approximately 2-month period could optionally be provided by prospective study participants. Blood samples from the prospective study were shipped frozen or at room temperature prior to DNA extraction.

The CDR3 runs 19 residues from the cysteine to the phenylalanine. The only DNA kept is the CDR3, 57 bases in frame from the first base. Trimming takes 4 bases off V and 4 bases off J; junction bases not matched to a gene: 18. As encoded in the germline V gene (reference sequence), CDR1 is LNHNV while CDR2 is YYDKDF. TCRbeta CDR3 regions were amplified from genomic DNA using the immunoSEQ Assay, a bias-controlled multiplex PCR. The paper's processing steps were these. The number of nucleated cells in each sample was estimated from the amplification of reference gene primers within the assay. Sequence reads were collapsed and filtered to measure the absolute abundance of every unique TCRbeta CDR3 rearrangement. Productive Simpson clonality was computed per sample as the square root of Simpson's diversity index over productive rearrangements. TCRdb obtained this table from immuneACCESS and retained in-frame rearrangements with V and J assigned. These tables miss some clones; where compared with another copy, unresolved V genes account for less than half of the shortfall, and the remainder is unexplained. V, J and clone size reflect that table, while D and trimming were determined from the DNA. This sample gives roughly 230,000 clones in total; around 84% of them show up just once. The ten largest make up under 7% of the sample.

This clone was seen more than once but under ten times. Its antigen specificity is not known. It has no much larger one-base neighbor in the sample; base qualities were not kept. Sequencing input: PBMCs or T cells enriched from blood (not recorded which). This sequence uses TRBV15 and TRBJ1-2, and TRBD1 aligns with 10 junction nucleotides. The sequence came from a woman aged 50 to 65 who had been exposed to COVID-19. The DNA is TGTGCCACCAGCACCACTATACCGGGACAGGGGAGTTACCTCTATGGCTACACCTTC. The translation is CATSTTIPGQGSYLYGYTF.